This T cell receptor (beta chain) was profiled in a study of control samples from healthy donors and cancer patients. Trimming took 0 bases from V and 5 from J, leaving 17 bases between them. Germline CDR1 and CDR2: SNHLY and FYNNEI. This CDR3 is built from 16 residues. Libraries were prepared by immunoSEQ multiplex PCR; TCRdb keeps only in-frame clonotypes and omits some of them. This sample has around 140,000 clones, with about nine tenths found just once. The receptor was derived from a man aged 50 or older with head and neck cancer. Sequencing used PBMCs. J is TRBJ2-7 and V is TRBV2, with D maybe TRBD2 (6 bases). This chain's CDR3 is CASSEAASGREDEQYF. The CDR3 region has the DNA TGTGCCAGCAGTGAAGCCGCATCGGGGCGGGAAGACGAGCAGTACTTC.